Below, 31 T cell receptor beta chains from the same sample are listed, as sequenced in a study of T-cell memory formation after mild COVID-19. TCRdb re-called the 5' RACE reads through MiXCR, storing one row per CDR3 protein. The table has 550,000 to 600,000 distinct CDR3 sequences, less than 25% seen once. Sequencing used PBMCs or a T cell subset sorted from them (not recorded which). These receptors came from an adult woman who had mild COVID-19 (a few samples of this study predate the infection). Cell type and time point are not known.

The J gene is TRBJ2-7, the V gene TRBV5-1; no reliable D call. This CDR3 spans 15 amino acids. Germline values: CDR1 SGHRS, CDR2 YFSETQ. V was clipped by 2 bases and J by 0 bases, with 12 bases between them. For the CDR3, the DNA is TGCGCCAGCAGCTTCCTCACAGCAACCTCCTACGAGCAGTACTTC. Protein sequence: CASSFLTATSYEQYF.

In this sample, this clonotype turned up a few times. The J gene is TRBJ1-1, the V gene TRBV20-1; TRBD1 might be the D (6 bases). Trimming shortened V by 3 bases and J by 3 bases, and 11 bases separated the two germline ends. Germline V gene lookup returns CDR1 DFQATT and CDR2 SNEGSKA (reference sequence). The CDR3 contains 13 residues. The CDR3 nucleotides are TGCAGTGCTAGTCCAGGGGCGGACACTGAAGCTTTCTTT. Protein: CSASPGADTEAFF.

The CDR3 coding sequence is TGTGCCAGCGGGCAGGGTGAGCAGTTCTTC. This sequence encodes CASGQGEQFF. This sequence joins TRBV6-6 and TRBJ2-1; possibly TRBD1 for D (5 bases). This CDR3 contains 10 residues. The V and J ends lost 8 bases and 9 bases respectively, with 8 bases between them. In germline, CDR1 is MNHNY, CDR2 SVGAGI (reference sequence).

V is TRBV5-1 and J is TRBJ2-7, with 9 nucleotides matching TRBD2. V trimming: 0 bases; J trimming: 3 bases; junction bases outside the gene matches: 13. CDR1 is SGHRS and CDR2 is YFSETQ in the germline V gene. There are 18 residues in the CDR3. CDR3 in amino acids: CASSLVGLAGLKSYEQYF. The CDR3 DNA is TGCGCCAGCAGCTTGGTAGGTCTAGCGGGATTAAAAAGCTACGAGCAGTACTTC.

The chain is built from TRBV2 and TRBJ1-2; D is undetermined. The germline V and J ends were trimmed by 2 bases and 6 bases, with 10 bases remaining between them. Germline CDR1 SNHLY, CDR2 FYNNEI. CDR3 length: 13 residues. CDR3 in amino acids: CASSERPGHGYTF. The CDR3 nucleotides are TGTGCCAGCAGTGAACGGCCTGGGCATGGCTACACCTTC.

The CDR3 is CATSRGTSGGELFF. The CDR3, as DNA: TGTGCCACCAGCAGGGGGACTAGCGGCGGGGAGCTGTTTTTT. The rearrangement uses TRBV15 and TRBJ2-2; 11 nucleotides align to TRBD2. The V and J ends lost 3 bases and 7 bases, in that order; junction bases with no gene match: 1. Per the germline V gene, CDR1 is LNHNV and CDR2 is YYDKDF (reference sequence). The CDR3 totals 14 residues.

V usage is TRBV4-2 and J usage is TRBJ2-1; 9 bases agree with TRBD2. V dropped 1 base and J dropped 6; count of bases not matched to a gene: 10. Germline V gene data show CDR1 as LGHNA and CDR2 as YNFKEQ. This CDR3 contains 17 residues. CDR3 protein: CASSQVSAGGLRNEQFF. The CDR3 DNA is TGTGCCAGCAGCCAAGTGTCCGCGGGAGGGCTTCGCAATGAGCAGTTCTTC.

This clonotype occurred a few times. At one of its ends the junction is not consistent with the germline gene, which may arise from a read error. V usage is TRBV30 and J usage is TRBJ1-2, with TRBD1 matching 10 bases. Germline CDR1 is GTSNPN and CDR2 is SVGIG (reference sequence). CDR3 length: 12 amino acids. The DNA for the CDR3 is TGTGCCTGGAGTGTACTTAGGACAGGGGGGAACTTC. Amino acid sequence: CAWSVLRTGGNF.

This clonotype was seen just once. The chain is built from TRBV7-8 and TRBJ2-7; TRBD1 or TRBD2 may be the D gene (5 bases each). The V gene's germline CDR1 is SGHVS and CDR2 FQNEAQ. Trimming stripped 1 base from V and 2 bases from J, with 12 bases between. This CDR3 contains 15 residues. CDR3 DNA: TGTGCCAGCAGCTTAGATCGGGACGGCACCTACGAGCAGTACTTC. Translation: CASSLDRDGTYEQYF.

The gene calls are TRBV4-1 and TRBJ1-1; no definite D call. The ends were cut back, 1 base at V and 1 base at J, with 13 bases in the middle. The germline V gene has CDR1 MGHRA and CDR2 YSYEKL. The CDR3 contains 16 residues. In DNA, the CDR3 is TGCGCCAGCAGCCAAGGCGGGAGGTTAAGGAACACTGAAGCTTTCTTT. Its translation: CASSQGGRLRNTEAFF.

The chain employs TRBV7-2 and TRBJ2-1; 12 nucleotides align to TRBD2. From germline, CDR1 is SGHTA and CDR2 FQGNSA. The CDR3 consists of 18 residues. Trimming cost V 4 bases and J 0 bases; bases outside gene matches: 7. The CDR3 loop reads CASSWLAGGLSSYNEQFF. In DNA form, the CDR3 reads TGTGCCAGCAGCTGGCTAGCGGGAGGGTTAAGCTCCTACAATGAGCAGTTCTTC.

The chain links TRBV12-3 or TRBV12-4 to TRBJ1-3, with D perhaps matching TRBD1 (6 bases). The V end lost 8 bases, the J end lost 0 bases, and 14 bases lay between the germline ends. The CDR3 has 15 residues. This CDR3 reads CASGPTGASGNTIYF. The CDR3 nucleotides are TGTGCCAGCGGACCAACGGGGGCCTCTGGAAACACCATATATTTT.

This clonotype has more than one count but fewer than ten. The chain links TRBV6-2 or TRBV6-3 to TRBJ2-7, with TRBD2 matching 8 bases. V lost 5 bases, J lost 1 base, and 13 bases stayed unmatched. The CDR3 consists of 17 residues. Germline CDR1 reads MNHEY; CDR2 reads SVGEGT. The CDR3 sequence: CASSPGGAGETSYEQYF. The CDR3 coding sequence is TGTGCCAGCAGTCCCGGGGGAGCGGGAGAGACTTCCTACGAGCAGTACTTC.

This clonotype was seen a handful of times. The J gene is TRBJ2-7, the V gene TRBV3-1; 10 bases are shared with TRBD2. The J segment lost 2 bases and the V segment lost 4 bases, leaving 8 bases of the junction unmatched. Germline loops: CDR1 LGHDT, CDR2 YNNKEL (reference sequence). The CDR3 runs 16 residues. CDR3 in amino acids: CASSRVSGGATYEQYF. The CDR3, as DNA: TGTGCCAGCAGCCGCGTGAGCGGGGGGGCTACCTACGAGCAGTACTTC.

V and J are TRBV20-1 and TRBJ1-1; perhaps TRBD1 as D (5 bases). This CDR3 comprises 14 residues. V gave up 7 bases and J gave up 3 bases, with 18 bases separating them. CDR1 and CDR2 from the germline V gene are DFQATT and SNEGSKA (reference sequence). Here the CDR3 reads CSVRGEVGDTEAFF. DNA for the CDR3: TGCAGTGTCAGAGGAGAGGTGGGGGACACTGAAGCTTTCTTT.

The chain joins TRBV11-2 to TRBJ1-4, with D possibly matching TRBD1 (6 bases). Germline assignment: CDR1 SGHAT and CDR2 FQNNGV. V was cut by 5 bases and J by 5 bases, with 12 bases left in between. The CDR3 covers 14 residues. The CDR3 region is CASSTSTGNEKLFF. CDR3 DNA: TGTGCCAGCAGCACCTCCACAGGGAATGAAAAACTGTTTTTT.

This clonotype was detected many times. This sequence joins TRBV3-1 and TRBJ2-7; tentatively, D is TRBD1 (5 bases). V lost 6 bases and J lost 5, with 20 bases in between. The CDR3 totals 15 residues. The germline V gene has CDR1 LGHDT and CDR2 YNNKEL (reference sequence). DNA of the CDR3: TGTGCCAGCAGTTCCCCTTCCCAGGGAAGCCACGAGCAGTACTTC. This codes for CASSSPSQGSHEQYF.

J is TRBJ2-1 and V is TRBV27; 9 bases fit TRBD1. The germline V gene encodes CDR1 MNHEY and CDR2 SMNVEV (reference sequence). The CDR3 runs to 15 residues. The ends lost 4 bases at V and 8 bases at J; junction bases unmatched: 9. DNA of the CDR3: TGTGCCAGCAGTTATTCCGGGACAGGGTCCGATGAGCAGTTCTTC. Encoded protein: CASSYSGTGSDEQFF.

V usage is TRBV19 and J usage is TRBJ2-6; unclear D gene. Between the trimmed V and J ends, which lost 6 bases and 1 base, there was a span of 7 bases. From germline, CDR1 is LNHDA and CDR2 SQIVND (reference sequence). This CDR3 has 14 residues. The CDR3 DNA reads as TGTGCCAGTAGATCGCTGTCTGGGGCCAACGTCCTGACTTTC. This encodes CASRSLSGANVLTF.

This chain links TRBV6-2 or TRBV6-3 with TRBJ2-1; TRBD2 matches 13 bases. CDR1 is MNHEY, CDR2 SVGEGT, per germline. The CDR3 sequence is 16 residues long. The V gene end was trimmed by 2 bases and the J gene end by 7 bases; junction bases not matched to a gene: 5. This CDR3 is CASSYAGLAGPNEQFF. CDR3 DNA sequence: TGTGCCAGCAGTTACGCGGGACTAGCGGGACCAAATGAGCAGTTCTTC.

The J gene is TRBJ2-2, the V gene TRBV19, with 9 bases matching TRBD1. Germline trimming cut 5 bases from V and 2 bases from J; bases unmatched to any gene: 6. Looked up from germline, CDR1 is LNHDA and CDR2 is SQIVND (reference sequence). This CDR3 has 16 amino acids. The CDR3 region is CASSPKDRGNTGELFF. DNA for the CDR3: TGTGCCAGTAGTCCCAAGGACAGGGGAAACACCGGGGAGCTGTTTTTT.

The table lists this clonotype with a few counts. The CDR3 DNA sequence: TGTGCCAGCAGCGGACTGGACAGGACGAGCACCGGGGAGCTGTTTTTT. It is translated as CASSGLDRTSTGELFF. This chain connects TRBV9 to TRBJ2-2, with 7 bases identical to TRBD1. The V segment lost 3 bases and the J segment 4 bases; nucleotides outside the gene matches: 9. The germline gives CDR1 SGDLS, CDR2 YYNGEE. The CDR3 sequence is 16 residues long.

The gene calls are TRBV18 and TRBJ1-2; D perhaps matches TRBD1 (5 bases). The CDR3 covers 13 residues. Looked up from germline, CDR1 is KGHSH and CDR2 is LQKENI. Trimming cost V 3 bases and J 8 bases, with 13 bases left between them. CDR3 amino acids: CASSPSDSRGYTF. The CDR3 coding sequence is TGTGCCAGCTCACCCAGCGACAGTCGGGGCTACACCTTC.

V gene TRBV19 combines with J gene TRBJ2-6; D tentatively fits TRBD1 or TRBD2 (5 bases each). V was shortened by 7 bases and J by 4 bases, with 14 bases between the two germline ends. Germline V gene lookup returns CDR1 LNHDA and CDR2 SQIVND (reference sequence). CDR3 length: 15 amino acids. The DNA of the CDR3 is TGTGCCAGTAAGCCGGGGCCCGCCGGGGCCAACGTCCTGACTTTC. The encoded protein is CASKPGPAGANVLTF.

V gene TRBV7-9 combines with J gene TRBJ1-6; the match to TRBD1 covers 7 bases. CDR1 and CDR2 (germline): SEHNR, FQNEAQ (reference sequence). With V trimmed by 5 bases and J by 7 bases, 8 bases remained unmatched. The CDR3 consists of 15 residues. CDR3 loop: CASSPTGTANSPLHF. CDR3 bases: TGTGCCAGCAGCCCAACCGGGACAGCCAATTCACCCCTCCACTTT.

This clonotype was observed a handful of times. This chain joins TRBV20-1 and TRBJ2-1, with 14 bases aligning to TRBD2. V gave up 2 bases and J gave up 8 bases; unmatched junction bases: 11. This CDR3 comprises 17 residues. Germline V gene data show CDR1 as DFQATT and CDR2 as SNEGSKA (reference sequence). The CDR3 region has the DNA TGCAGTGCTAGATGGACTAGCGGGAGGTTCTACAATTATGAGCAGTTCTTC. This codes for CSARWTSGRFYNYEQFF.

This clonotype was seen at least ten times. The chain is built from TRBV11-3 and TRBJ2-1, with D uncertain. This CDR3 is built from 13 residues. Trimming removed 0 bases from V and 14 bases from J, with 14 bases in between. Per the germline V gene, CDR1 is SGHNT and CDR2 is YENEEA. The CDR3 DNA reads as TGTGCCAGCAGCTTAGACCCCCGGTCGCCGGAGTTCTTC. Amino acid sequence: CASSLDPRSPEFF. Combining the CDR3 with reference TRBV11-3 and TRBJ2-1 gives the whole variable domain EAGVVQSPRYKIIEKKQPVAFWCNPISGHNTLYWYLQNLGQGPELLIRYENEEAVDDSQLPKDRFSAERLKGVDSTLKIQPAELGDSAVYLCASSLDPRSPEFFGPGTRLTVL.

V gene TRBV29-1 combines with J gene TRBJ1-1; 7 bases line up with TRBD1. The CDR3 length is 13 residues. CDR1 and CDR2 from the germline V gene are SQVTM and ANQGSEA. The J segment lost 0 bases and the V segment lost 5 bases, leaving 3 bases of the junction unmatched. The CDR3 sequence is CSVLQGLNTEAFF. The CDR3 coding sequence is TGCAGCGTTTTACAGGGGCTGAACACTGAAGCTTTCTTT.

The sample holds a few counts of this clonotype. The CDR3 sequence: CAISVYPQGANTEAFF. The CDR3 nucleotides are TGTGCCATCAGTGTATACCCACAGGGGGCTAACACTGAAGCTTTCTTT. The chain recombines TRBV10-3 with TRBJ1-1, with 9 positions matching TRBD1. V was clipped by 4 bases and J by 2 bases; unmatched bases: 8. The V gene's germline CDR1 is ENHRY and CDR2 SYGVKD. The CDR3 contains 16 residues.

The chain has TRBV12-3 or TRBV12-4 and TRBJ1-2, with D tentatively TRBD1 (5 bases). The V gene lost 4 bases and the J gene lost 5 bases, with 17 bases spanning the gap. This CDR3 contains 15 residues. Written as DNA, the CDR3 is TGTGCCAGCAGTTCCACTAGGGGCGTTCGGTATGGCTACACCTTC. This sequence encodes CASSSTRGVRYGYTF.

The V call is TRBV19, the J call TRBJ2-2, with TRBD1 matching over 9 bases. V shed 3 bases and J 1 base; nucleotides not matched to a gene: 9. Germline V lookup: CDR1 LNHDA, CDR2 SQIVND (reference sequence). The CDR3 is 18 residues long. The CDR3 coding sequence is TGTGCCAGTAGTATTTCCGGGACAGGGTTTGTGAACACCGGGGAGCTGTTTTTT. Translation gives CASSISGTGFVNTGELFF.